Listed here are 27 T cell receptor beta chains from one sample, sequenced in a study of glioma-infiltrating T cells. Using RNA template, CDR3s of TCR alpha and beta were amplified with iRepertoire arm-PCR. In TCRdb, the multiplex PCR reads were re-called with MiXCR into one record per CDR3 protein. The sample contains over 100,000 distinct CDR3 sequences, less than 30% of which appear only once. The source material was glioma tissue, nonneoplastic brain tissue, or PBMCs (not recorded which). All receptors come from a human donor with low-grade glioma or glioblastoma, undergoing nonglioma brain surgery, or in good health (not recorded which).

There are a few counts of this clonotype. The rearrangement joins TRBV14 to TRBJ1-3; D perhaps matches TRBD1 (5 bases). V was trimmed by 4 bases and J by 1 base, leaving 20 bases between them. The germline V gene encodes CDR1 SGHDN and CDR2 FVKESK. This CDR3 region has 18 residues. In DNA form, the CDR3 reads TGTGCCAGCAGCCCGTTGATGGGGGTCCCTTCGTCTGGAAACACCATATATTTT. It translates to CASSPLMGVPSSGNTIYF.

This rearrangement joins TRBV30 to TRBJ1-2; TRBD1 agrees at 12 bases. The junction had 5 bases not matched to a gene; V was cut back by 3 bases and J by 6 bases. CDR3 length equals 14 residues. From germline, CDR1 is GTSNPN and CDR2 SVGIG (reference sequence). CDR3 DNA sequence: TGTGCCTGGAGGGGGACAGGGGGCGAAGATGGCTACACCTTC. Translated: CAWRGTGGEDGYTF.

This clonotype has ten or more counts. The rearrangement uses TRBV7-2 and TRBJ1-1; D remains unclear. The CDR3 loop spans 15 amino acids. V lost 2 bases and J 2 bases, leaving 12 bases between the germline ends. The germline gives CDR1 SGHTA, CDR2 FQGNSA. Here the CDR3 DNA reads TGTGCCAGCAGCTTAATGTGGGTGGCAAACACTGAAGCTTTCTTT. Translated, it gives CASSLMWVANTEAFF.

This clonotype was counted at least ten times. The V gene is TRBV12-3 or TRBV12-4, the J gene TRBJ2-4, with D perhaps matching TRBD2 (5 bases). V lost 6 bases to trimming and J lost 5 bases, with 20 bases between them. The CDR3 sequence is 16 residues long. Here the CDR3 reads CASSSPRRLGENIQYF. In DNA form, the CDR3 reads TGTGCCAGCAGCTCCCCTCGGAGGCTCGGCGAAAACATTCAGTACTTC.

The chain employs TRBV4-2 and TRBJ2-7; perhaps TRBD1 as D (5 bases). The CDR3 length is 12 residues. Germline V CDR1 and CDR2: LGHNA, YNFKEQ. V was trimmed by 5 bases and J by 4 bases, leaving 9 bases between them. CDR3 sequence: CASSSKGYEQYF. The CDR3 DNA reads TGTGCCAGCAGCTCTAAGGGGTACGAGCAGTACTTC.

This clonotype was seen many times. The chain carries TRBV19 and TRBJ1-2; 8 nucleotides match TRBD1. The CDR3 has 14 residues. Trimming cost V 6 bases and J 3 bases; bases outside gene matches: 6. Germline V CDR1 and CDR2: LNHDA, SQIVND (reference sequence). DNA of the CDR3: TGTGCCAGTAGACAGGGGGGCCACTACTATGGCTACACCTTC. Amino acid sequence: CASRQGGHYYGYTF. Filled out from reference TRBV19 and TRBJ1-2, the complete variable domain reads DGGITQSPKYLFRKEGQNVTLSCEQNLNHDAMYWYRQDPGQGLRLIYYSQIVNDFQKGDIAEGYSVSREKKESFPLTVTSAQKNPTAFYLCASRQGGHYYGYTFGSGTRLTVV.

This clonotype was seen at least ten times. This chain uses TRBV6-2 or TRBV6-3 with TRBJ2-7, with D maybe TRBD1 (5 bases). The CDR3 totals 16 residues. CDR1 MNHEY and CDR2 SVGEGT come from the germline V gene. Trimming left V 2 bases short and J 3 bases short, with 17 bases between. The CDR3: CASSYGRQLLVYEQYF. DNA of the CDR3: TGTGCCAGCAGTTACGGCCGACAGCTTCTAGTCTACGAGCAGTACTTC.

To note about this clonotype: A single base separates this from a much larger clone, so it may be a read error. The gene calls are TRBV6-5 and TRBJ2-1; possible D gene TRBD2, 5 bases. Per the germline V gene, CDR1 is MNHEY and CDR2 is SVGAGI. V was clipped by 10 bases and J by 8 bases, with 15 bases between them. The CDR3 is made up of 12 amino acids. CDR3 sequence (DNA): TGTGCCAAGATGAGGACTGAGGATGAGCAGTTCTTC. Amino acid sequence: CAKMRTEDEQFF.

This clonotype was seen many times. The rearrangement joins TRBV5-4 to TRBJ1-2, with TRBD1 matching 7 bases. This CDR3 has 12 residues. Germline CDR1 reads SGHNT; CDR2 reads YYREEE (reference sequence). Germline trimming cut 5 bases from V and 8 bases from J; bases unmatched to any gene: 6. DNA of the CDR3: TGTGCCAGCAGAGAGGGGGCTTGGGGCTACACCTTC. Encoded protein: CASREGAWGYTF.

The gene calls are TRBV3-1 and TRBJ2-3; weak D call: TRBD2 (6 bases). The CDR3 covers 14 residues. V was pared by 2 bases and J by 6 bases, with 12 bases between. Germline V gene sequence: CDR1 LGHDT, CDR2 YNNKEL (reference sequence). This CDR3 reads CASSQRGRTDTQYF. The DNA of the CDR3 is TGTGCCAGCAGCCAACGTGGGAGGACCGATACGCAGTATTTT.

This clonotype was observed at least ten times. The CDR3 DNA follows: TGTGCCAGCAGTTCGAGCGGGGTTAGCTCCTACGAGCAGTACTTC. It codes for CASSSSGVSSYEQYF. J is TRBJ2-7 and V is TRBV7-2, with TRBD2 matching 7 bases. Germline values: CDR1 SGHTA, CDR2 FQGNSA. This CDR3 contains 15 residues. V dropped 6 bases and J dropped 0; count of bases not matched to a gene: 8.

The V and J genes are TRBV29-1 and TRBJ1-6; tentatively, D is TRBD1 (6 bases). This CDR3 comprises 12 residues. CDR1 is SQVTM and CDR2 is ANQGSEA in the germline V gene. Deletions cut 8 bases from V and 9 bases from J, with 14 bases between. CDR3 nucleotides: TGCAGCTCCGAGGGGGGGCGTTCACCCCTCCACTTT. Translated, it gives CSSEGGRSPLHF.

Only a few counts were recorded for this clonotype. The rearrangement uses TRBV7-2 and TRBJ2-3; 10 positions match TRBD1. The CDR3 totals 18 residues. Per germline, CDR1 SGHTA and CDR2 FQGNSA. V gave up 1 base and J gave up 2 bases; unmatched junction bases: 9. This CDR3 reads CASSLVPRTGGNTDTQYF. The CDR3 nucleotides read TGTGCCAGCAGCTTAGTTCCCCGGACAGGGGGTAACACAGATACGCAGTATTTT.

This clonotype appeared many times. V is TRBV7-6 and J is TRBJ2-5; no clear D. The CDR3 totals 13 residues. The germline V and J ends were trimmed by 5 bases and 3 bases, with 10 bases remaining between them. Germline V CDR1 and CDR2: SGHVS, FNYEAQ. The DNA for the CDR3 is TGTGCCAGCAGCACTTGGACCGAAGAGACCCAGTACTTC. Its protein is CASSTWTEETQYF.

With respect to this clonotype: An end of the junction does not agree with germline; a read error may underlie this. CDR3 residues: CAGSIAGRDYEQYF. Written as DNA, the CDR3 is TGTGCCGGTAGTATAGCTGGCAGGGACTACGAGCAGTACTTC. The chain combines TRBV19 with TRBJ2-7; D is perhaps TRBD1 (5 bases). This CDR3 contains 14 residues. Germline V lookup: CDR1 LNHDA, CDR2 SQIVND (reference sequence).

This clonotype appeared many times. This chain joins TRBV27 and TRBJ2-1; 13 bases are a match to TRBD2. This CDR3 comprises 15 residues. Germline CDR1 reads MNHEY; CDR2 reads SMNVEV (reference sequence). The V segment lost 8 bases and the J segment 8 bases; nucleotides outside the gene matches: 9. In DNA, the CDR3 is TGTGCCAGCGCTTCTTGGACTAGCGGGAGCCATGAGCAGTTCTTC. Its protein is CASASWTSGSHEQFF.

Concerning this clonotype: Germline and junction disagree at one end, which may indicate a read error. The chain carries TRBV20-1 and TRBJ1-2; possibly TRBD1 for D (5 bases). The CDR3 is 15 amino acids. Germline V gives CDR1 DFQATT, CDR2 SNEGSKA (reference sequence). The CDR3 DNA sequence: TGCAGTGCCAGAGATCGGGGCATCCACACTTATGGCTACACCTTC. This gives the protein CSARDRGIHTYGYTF.

This clonotype was counted many times. The chain recombines TRBV5-4 with TRBJ1-2; D may be TRBD1 (5 bases). The V gene lost 5 bases and the J gene lost 8 bases, with 13 bases spanning the gap. CDR1 SGHNT and CDR2 YYREEE come from the germline V gene (reference sequence). There are 12 residues in the CDR3. In nucleotides, the CDR3 is TGTGCCAGCAGTTCCGGTGGGGGGGGCTACACCTTC. Residues: CASSSGGGGYTF.

The rearrangement joins TRBV6-1 to TRBJ2-7, with TRBD1 matching 7 bases. The CDR3 spans 14 residues. Germline CDR1 reads MNHNS; CDR2 reads SASEGT. V lost 7 bases and J lost 0; bases outside the gene matches: 6. CDR3 sequence (DNA): TGTGCCAGCATCGAAGACAGGGTCTCCTACGAGCAGTACTTC. This codes for CASIEDRVSYEQYF.

This clonotype was counted many times. V and J are TRBV6-2 or TRBV6-3 and TRBJ2-7; TRBD1 aligns across 8 bases. J gave up 1 base and V 8 bases, and 7 bases lay outside the gene matches. Germline CDR1 is MNHEY and CDR2 is SVGEGT. The CDR3 consists of 14 residues. CDR3 DNA: TGTGCCAGCCAAGACAGGGGAACTTCCTACGAGCAGTACTTC. Amino acids: CASQDRGTSYEQYF.

With respect to this clonotype: The CDR3 ends on some other residue instead of the conserved phenylalanine or tryptophan, so this is likely a read error. It is unclear where the CDR3 begins or ends on the DNA, so no DNA is shown, and the CDR3 is as TCRdb lists it. The chain combines TRBV27 with TRBJ1-1; TRBD1, the D gene given by the table, was not confirmed from the DNA. Germline V gene sequence: CDR1 MNHEY, CDR2 SMNVEV (reference sequence). The CDR3 is 12 amino acids in total, end residues counted. CDR3 protein: CASSTQGYEQYD.

This clonotype was observed at least ten times. CDR3 loop: CASSVGPGGETQYF. The CDR3, as DNA: TGTGCCAGCAGCGTGGGGCCGGGAGGAGAGACCCAGTACTTC. This rearrangement joins TRBV7-2 to TRBJ2-5; the match to TRBD2 covers 7 bases. The CDR3 sequence is 14 residues long. Germline CDR1 and CDR2: SGHTA and FQGNSA. Trimming removed 5 bases from V and 4 bases from J; junction bases left unmatched: 7.

The sample holds a few counts of this clonotype. The gene calls are TRBV4-3 and TRBJ2-1; a weak D match, TRBD1 (5 bases). The germline V gene encodes CDR1 LGHNA and CDR2 YSLEER. V was pared by 0 bases and J by 12 bases, with 15 bases between. There are 14 residues in the CDR3. CDR3 loop: CASSQDISRDRQFF. For the CDR3, the DNA is TGCGCCAGCAGCCAAGATATTAGTAGAGACAGGCAGTTCTTC.

This clonotype showed up just a few times. V gene TRBV14 combines with J gene TRBJ2-7; 10 nucleotides match TRBD2. The CDR3 is 16 residues long. CDR1 SGHDN and CDR2 FVKESK come from the germline V gene. Losses at the gene ends were 3 bases for V and 0 bases for J; bases not matched to a gene: 5. The chain's CDR3 is CASSHYGLADSYEQYF. The DNA for the CDR3 is TGTGCCAGCAGCCATTACGGACTAGCGGACTCCTACGAGCAGTACTTC.

This chain connects TRBV6-6 to TRBJ1-1; the D is unclear. The germline V gene encodes CDR1 MNHNY and CDR2 SVGAGI (reference sequence). Between the trimmed V and J ends, which lost 1 base and 9 bases, there was a span of 18 bases. This CDR3 is 15 amino acids long. The CDR3 loop is CASSYLLGRNNKAFF. The CDR3 coding sequence is TGTGCCAGCAGTTACTTGCTAGGGAGGAACAATAAAGCTTTCTTT.

This clonotype turned up a few times. A read error is possible here, since a much larger clone lies one base away. The gene calls are TRBV6-5 and TRBJ2-2, with D unclear. Germline V gene data show CDR1 as MNHEY and CDR2 as SVGAGI. The CDR3 covers 14 residues. The CDR3 loop reads CASSYSSSTWELFF. Here the CDR3 DNA reads TGTGCCAGCAGTTACTCGTCGAGCACCTGGGAGCTGTTTTTT.

This clonotype was recorded at least ten times. This sequence joins TRBV4-2 and TRBJ1-2; unclear D gene. Germline V gene data show CDR1 as LGHNA and CDR2 as YNFKEQ. V gave up 0 bases and J gave up 5 bases, with 13 bases separating them. The CDR3 length is 15 residues. The CDR3, as DNA: TGTGCCAGCAGCCAAGATAGGCAGTATGTTTATGGCTACACCTTC. This codes for CASSQDRQYVYGYTF.